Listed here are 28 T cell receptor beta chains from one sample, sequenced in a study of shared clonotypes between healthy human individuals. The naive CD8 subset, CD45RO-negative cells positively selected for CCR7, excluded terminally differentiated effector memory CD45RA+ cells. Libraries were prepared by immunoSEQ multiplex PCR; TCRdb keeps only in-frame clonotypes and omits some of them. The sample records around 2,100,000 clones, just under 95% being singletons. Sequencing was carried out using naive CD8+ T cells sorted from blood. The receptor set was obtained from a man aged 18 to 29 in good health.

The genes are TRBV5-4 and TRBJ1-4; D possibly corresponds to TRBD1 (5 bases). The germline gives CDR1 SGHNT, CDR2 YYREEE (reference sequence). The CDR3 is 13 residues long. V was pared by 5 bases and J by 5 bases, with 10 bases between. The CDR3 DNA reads TGTGCCAGCAGAGACAGAGAGAATGAAAAACTGTTTTTT. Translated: CASRDRENEKLFF.

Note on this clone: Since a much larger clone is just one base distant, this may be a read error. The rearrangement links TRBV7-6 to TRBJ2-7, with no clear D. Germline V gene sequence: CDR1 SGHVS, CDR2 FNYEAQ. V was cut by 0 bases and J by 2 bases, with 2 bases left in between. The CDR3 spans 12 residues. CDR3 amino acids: CASSLAPYEQYF. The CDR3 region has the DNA TGTGCCAGCAGCTTAGCGCCCTACGAGCAGTACTTC.

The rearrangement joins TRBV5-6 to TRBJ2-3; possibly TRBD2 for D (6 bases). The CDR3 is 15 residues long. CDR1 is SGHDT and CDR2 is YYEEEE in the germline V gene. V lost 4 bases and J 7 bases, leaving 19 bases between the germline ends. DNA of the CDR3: TGTGCCAGCAGCCCCCCTATCGGGGGTGAGTATACGCAGTATTTT. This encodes CASSPPIGGEYTQYF.

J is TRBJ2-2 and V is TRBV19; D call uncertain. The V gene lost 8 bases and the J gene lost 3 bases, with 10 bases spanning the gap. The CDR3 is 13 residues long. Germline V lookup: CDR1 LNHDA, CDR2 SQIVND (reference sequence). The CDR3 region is CASFSRDTGELFF. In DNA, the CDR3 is TGTGCCAGTTTCTCCCGGGACACCGGGGAGCTGTTTTTT.

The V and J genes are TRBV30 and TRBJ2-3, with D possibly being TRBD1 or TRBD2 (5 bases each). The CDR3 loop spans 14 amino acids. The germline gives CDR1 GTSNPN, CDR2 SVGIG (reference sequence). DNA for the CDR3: TGTGCTCGGGGACGGGAAGGTCCCACAGATACGCAGTATTTT. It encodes CARGREGPTDTQYF.

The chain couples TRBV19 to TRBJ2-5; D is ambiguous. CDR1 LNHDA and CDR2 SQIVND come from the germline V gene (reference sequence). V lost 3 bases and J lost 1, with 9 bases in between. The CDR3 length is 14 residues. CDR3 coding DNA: TGTGCCAGTAGTATCTTTGACCGCCAAGAGACCCAGTACTTC. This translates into CASSIFDRQETQYF.

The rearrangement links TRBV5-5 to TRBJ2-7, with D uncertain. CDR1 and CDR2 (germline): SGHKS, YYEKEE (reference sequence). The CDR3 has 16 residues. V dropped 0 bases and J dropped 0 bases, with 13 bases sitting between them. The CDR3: CASSLGIVRSSYEQYF. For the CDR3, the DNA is TGTGCCAGCAGCTTGGGTATAGTTAGGAGCTCCTACGAGCAGTACTTC. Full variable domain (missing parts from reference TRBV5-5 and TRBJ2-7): DAGVTQSPTHLIKTRGQQVTLRCSPISGHKSVSWYQQVLGQGPQFIFQYYEKEERGRGNFPDRFSARQFPNYSSELNVNALLLGDSALYLCASSLGIVRSSYEQYFGPGTRLTVT.

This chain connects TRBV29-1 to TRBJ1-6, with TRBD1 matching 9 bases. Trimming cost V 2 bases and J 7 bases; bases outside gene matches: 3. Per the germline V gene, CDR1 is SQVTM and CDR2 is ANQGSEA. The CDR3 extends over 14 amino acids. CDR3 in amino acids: CSVEIQGANSPLHF. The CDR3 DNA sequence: TGCAGCGTTGAAATACAGGGGGCAAATTCACCCCTCCACTTT.

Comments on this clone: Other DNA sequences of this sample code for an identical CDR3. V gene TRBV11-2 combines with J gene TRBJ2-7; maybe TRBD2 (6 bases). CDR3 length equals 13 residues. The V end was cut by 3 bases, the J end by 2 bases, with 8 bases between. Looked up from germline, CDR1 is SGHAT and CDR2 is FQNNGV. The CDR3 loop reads CASSLGEAYEQYF. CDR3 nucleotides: TGTGCCAGCAGCTTGGGGGAGGCCTACGAGCAGTACTTC. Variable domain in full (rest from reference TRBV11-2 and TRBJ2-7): EAGVAQSPRYKIIEKRQSVAFWCNPISGHATLYWYQQILGQGPKLLIQFQNNGVVDDSQLPKDRFSAERLKGVDSTLKIQPAKLEDSAVYLCASSLGEAYEQYFGPGTRLTVT.

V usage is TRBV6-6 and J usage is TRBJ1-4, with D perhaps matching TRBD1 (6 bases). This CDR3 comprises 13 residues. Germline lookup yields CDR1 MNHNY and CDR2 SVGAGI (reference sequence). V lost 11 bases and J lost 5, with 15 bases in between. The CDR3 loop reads CAAQQGPNEKLFF. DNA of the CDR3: TGTGCCGCCCAACAGGGCCCAAATGAAAAACTGTTTTTT.

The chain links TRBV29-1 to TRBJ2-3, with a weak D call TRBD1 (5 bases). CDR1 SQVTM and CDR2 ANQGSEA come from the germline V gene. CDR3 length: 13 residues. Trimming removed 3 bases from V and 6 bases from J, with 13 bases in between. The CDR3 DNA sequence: TGCAGCGTTGATGTAGGGGCGCTGGATACGCAGTATTTT. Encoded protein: CSVDVGALDTQYF.

CDR3 sequence reads: CASSEPILAGFQETQYF. For the CDR3, the DNA is TGTGCCAGCAGTGAACCGATACTAGCGGGGTTCCAAGAGACCCAGTACTTC. This sequence joins TRBV6-1 and TRBJ2-5, with 10 bases aligning to TRBD2. Germline V lookup: CDR1 MNHNS, CDR2 SASEGT. V lost 2 bases, J lost 1 base, and 7 bases stayed unmatched. The CDR3 runs to 17 residues.

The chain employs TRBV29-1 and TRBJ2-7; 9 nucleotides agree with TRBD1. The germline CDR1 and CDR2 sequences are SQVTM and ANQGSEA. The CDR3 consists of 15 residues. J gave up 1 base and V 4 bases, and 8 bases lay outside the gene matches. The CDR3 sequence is CSVGGQGLKSYEQYF. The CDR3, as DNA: TGCAGCGTTGGAGGACAGGGGCTTAAATCCTACGAGCAGTACTTC.

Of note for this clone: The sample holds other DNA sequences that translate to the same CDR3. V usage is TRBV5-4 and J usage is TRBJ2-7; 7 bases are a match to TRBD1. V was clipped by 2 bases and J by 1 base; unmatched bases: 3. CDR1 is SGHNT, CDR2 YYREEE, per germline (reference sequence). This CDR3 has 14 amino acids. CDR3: CASSLGDRSYEQYF. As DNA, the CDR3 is TGTGCCAGCAGCTTAGGGGACAGATCCTACGAGCAGTACTTC. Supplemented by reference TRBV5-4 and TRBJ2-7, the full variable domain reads ETGVTQSPTHLIKTRGQQVTLRCSSQSGHNTVSWYQQALGQGPQFIFQYYREEENGRGNFPPRFSGLQFPNYSSELNVNALELDDSALYLCASSLGDRSYEQYFGPGTRLTVT.

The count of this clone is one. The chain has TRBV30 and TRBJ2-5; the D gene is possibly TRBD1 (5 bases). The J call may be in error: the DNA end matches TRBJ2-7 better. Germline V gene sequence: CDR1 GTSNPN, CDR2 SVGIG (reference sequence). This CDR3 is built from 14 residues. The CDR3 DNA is TGTGCCTGGAGTCCGCCGGACACCTCCTACGAGCAGTACTTC. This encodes CAWSPPDTSYEQYF.

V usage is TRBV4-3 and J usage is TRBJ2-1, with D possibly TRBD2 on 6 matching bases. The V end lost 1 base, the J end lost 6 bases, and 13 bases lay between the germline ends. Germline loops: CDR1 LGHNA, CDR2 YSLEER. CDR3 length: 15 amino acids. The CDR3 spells CASSQAPTSFNEQFF. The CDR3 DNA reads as TGCGCCAGCAGCCAAGCCCCGACTAGTTTCAATGAGCAGTTCTTC.

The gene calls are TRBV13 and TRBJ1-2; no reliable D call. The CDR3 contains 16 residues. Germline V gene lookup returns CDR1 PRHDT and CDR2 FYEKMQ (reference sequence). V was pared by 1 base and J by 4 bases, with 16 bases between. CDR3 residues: CASSLDLLPAPYGYTF. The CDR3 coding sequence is TGTGCCAGCAGCTTAGACCTCCTCCCGGCGCCCTATGGCTACACCTTC.

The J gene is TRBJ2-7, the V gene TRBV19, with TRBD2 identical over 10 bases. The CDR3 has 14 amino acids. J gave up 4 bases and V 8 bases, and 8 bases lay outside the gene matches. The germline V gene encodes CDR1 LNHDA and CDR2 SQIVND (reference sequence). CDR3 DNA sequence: TGTGCCAGTTCCCCTAGCGGGGGCCGATACGAGCAGTACTTC. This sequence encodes CASSPSGGRYEQYF.

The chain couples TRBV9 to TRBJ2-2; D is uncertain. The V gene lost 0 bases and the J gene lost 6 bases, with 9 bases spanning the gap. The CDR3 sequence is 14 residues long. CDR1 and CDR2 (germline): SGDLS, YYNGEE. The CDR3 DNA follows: TGTGCCAGCAGCGTAGAAGTGGGCGCCGGGGAGCTGTTTTTT. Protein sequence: CASSVEVGAGELFF. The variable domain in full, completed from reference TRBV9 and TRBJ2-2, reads DSGVTQTPKHLITATGQRVTLRCSPRSGDLSVYWYQQSLDQGLQFLIQYYNGEERAKGNILERFSAQQFPDLHSELNLSSLELGDSALYFCASSVEVGAGELFFGEGSRLTVL.

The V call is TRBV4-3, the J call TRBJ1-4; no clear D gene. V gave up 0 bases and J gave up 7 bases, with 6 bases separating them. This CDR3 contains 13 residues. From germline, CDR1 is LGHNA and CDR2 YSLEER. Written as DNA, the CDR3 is TGCGCCAGCAGCCAAGATGAGGTTGAAAAACTGTTTTTT. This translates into CASSQDEVEKLFF.

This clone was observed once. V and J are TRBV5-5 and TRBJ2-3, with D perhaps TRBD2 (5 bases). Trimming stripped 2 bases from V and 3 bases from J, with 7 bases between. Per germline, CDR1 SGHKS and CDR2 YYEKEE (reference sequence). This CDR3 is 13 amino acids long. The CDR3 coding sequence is TGTGCCAGCAGCTTCCCGGGAACAGATACGCAGTATTTT. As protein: CASSFPGTDTQYF.

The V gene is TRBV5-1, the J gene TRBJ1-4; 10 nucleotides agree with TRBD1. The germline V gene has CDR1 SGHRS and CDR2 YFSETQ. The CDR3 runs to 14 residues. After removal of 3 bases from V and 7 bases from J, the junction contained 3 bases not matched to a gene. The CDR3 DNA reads TGCGCCAGCAGCTGGGGACAGGGGAGTGAAAAACTGTTTTTT. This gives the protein CASSWGQGSEKLFF.

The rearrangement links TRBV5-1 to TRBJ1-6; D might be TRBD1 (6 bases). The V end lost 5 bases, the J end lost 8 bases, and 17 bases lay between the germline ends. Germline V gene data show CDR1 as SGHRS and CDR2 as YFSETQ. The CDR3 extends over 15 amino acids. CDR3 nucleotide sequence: TGCGCCAGCAGTTTCGATCAGGGGCGTGATTCACCCCTCCACTTT. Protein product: CASSFDQGRDSPLHF.

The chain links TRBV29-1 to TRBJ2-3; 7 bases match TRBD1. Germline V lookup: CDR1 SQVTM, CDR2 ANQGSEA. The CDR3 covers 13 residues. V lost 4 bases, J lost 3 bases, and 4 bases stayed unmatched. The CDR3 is CSVVVRGTDTQYF. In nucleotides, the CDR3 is TGCAGCGTTGTCGTCAGGGGGACAGATACGCAGTATTTT.

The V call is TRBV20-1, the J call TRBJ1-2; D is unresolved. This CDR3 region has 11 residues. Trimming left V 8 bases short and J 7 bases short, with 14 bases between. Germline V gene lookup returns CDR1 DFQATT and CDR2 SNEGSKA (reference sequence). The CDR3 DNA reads TGCAGTACCCCAGTTGCGATTGGCTACACCTTC. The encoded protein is CSTPVAIGYTF.

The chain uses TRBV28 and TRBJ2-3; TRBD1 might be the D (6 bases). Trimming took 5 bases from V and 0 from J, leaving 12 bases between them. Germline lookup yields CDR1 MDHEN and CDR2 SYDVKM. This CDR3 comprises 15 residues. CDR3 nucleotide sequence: TGTGCCAGCAGTCCGACAGGATCTAGCACAGATACGCAGTATTTT. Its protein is CASSPTGSSTDTQYF.

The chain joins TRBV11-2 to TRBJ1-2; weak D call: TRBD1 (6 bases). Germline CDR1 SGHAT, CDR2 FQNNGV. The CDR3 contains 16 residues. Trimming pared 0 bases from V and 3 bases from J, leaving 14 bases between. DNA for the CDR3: TGTGCCAGCAGCTTAGATACAGAGGGGGTCGACTATGGCTACACCTTC. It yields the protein CASSLDTEGVDYGYTF.

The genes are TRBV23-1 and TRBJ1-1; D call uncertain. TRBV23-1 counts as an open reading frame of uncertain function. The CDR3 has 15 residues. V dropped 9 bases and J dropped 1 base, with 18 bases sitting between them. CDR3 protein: CARREGRTTNTEAFF. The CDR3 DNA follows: TGCGCCAGACGCGAGGGCAGAACTACGAACACTGAAGCTTTCTTT.